This T cell receptor (beta chain) was sequenced for a study of blood T cell repertoires in COVID-19. Looked up from germline, CDR1 is SGHRS and CDR2 is YFSETQ. There are 15 residues in the CDR3. Losses at the gene ends were 0 bases for V and 2 bases for J; bases not matched to a gene: 4. In the source study's methods: Estimates of nucleated cell counts were drawn from the amplification of reference gene primers. Assay used: immunoSEQ multiplex PCR; TCRdb lists only in-frame clones, some missing. Clone size and V and J calls were adopted from that table, with D and trimming inferred from the DNA. The data contain under 200,000 clones, around nine tenths of them singletons.

This TCR was sampled from a man aged 70-80 years with acute or convalescent COVID-19. This chain joins TRBV5-1 and TRBJ2-5, with 7 bases fitting TRBD1. The sample comprised peripheral blood. DNA of the CDR3: TGCGCCAGCAGCTTGGGACGCAGGGGGCAAGAGACCCAGTACTTC. As protein: CASSLGRRGQETQYF. The whole variable domain, filled in from reference TRBV5-1 and TRBJ2-5, reads KAGVTQTPRYLIKTRGQQVTLSCSPISGHRSVSWYQQTPGQGLQFLFEYFSETQRNKGNFPGRFSGRQFSNSRSEMNVSTLELGDSALYLCASSLGRRGQETQYFGPGTRLLVL.